These T cell receptor beta chains were read from a single sample in a study of Graves' ophthalmopathy and Graves' hyperthyroidism. In TCRdb, the multiplex PCR reads were re-called with MiXCR into one record per CDR3 protein. Of 300,000 to 500,000 distinct CDR3 sequences in the sample, less than 20% were seen once. Sequenced sample: peripheral blood. The receptors were gathered from a woman aged 18-29 years with stable Graves' hyperthyroidism. The conserved cysteine and the conserved F or W are not part of the CDR3 here.

V	J	CDR3
TRBV18	TRBJ2-5	ASSPGRGPGRETQY
TRBV11-2	TRBJ1-2	ASSFGQARGYT
TRBV11-2	TRBJ1-1	ASSLVIGGNTEAF
TRBV5-1	TRBJ1-1	ASSRTAFGLAF
TRBV10-1	TRBJ1-1	ASSESLHSRNTEAF
TRBV6-1	TRBJ2-7	ASRPSGTGGMYEQY
TRBV11-1	TRBJ2-6	ASSFGDVSGANVLT
TRBV29-1	TRBJ1-3	SVRGGGNTIY
TRBV29-1	TRBJ2-7	SVESGSSYEQY
TRBV12-3/TRBV12-4	TRBJ2-7	ASSLGTGGD
TRBV29-1	TRBJ1-1	SSSGMATEAF
TRBV2	TRBJ1-1	ASRGQGPFGAF
TRBV19	TRBJ1-2	ASHRADFRYT
TRBV7-8	TRBJ1-1	ASSLAGGHLNTEAF
TRBV2	TRBJ1-5	ASRAGSNQPQH
TRBV5-1	TRBJ2-7	ASSLGGQYEEQY
TRBV5-1	TRBJ1-1	ASSLYRPNTEAF
TRBV29-1	TRBJ1-2	SVNGQGGTYGYT
TRBV2	TRBJ1-5	ASKQANQPQH
TRBV6-2/TRBV6-3	TRBJ2-7	ASSYGLGQY
TRBV9	TRBJ1-6	ASSVETRVNSPLH
TRBV27	TRBJ1-1	ASSLLAGNTEAF
TRBV12-3/TRBV12-4	TRBJ1-3	ASSLGLPGNTIY
TRBV18	TRBJ1-2	ASSPQTGANYGYT
TRBV27	TRBJ1-1	ASSLVVPTANTEAF
TRBV6-1	TRBJ2-7	ASSEDRIGLYEQY
TRBV19	TRBJ2-7	ASSIVWGQSYEQY
TRBV7-8	TRBJ2-2	ASRKGDRDSGELF
TRBV20-1	TRBJ1-2	SARDWGASILSNYGYT
TRBV12-3/TRBV12-4	TRBJ1-1	ASSSGFEAF
TRBV7-7	TRBJ2-7	ASSFFGLLGYEQY
TRBV11-2	TRBJ2-7	ASSLEGAPAYEQY
TRBV6-2/TRBV6-3	TRBJ1-1	ASSSREDTEAF
TRBV19	TRBJ1-1	ASIMGQANTEAF
TRBV18	TRBJ2-5	ASSPRPDRGQETQY
TRBV6-1	TRBJ2-4	ASSELAGGLVFVKNIQY
TRBV11-1	TRBJ1-1	ASSLLRFDRINTEAF
TRBV12-3/TRBV12-4	TRBJ1-6	ASSFSTGAYSPLH
TRBV19	TRBJ1-1	ASRRQPEAF
TRBV19	TRBJ2-7	ASSSSRSEQY
TRBV7-9	TRBJ2-5	ASSFWEETQY
TRBV19	TRBJ2-7	ASSDRGGSSYEQY
TRBV4-1	TRBJ1-2	ASSPPRPTGSYGYT
TRBV5-1	TRBJ2-2	ASSPLAGEPTGELF
TRBV20-1	TRBJ2-4	SASRTGPGDIKY
TRBV4-2	TRBJ2-5	ASSQEASTETQY
TRBV5-1	TRBJ1-2	ASSLVQGANYGYT
TRBV7-2	TRBJ1-6	ASSLLGQGSSPLH
TRBV12-5	TRBJ1-5	ASGLAVPTGYGKWSNQPQH
TRBV7-9	TRBJ2-5	ASSLFGGKETQY
TRBV3-1	TRBJ1-2	ASSQVLGSVNYGYT
TRBV4-1	TRBJ1-1	ASSQELRSTEAF
TRBV7-2	TRBJ1-1	ASSFPGMNTEAF
TRBV4-1	TRBJ2-7	ASSHGSEQY